This T cell receptor (beta chain) appears in the sequencing data of a study of T cells in Graves' hyperthyroidism and ophthalmopathy. The CDR3 spans 15 residues. V was trimmed by 4 bases and J by 1 base, leaving 14 bases between them. Germline CDR1 is GTSNPN and CDR2 is SVGIG (reference sequence). TCR beta CDR3 sequences were amplified from RNA transcripts. Using the HTBI primer set, a first-round RT-PCR was run on the TCR CDR3. TCRdb recomputed calls from the multiplex PCR reads with MiXCR, one row per CDR3 protein. Altogether 620,000 or so distinct CDR3 sequences are present, more than 12% being singletons, with the ten largest covering around 13%. This clonotype was recorded many times. Every diagnosis used clinical symptoms, serum thyroxine and TRAb, thyroid ultrasound and orbital computed tomography.

The clonotype originates from a woman in her forties or fifties with Graves' ophthalmopathy. The chain uses TRBV30 and TRBJ1-3; D gene uncertain. The sample was blood. CDR3 residues: CAWNGYRRSGNTIYF. The CDR3 DNA is TGTGCCTGGAACGGATACAGAAGATCTGGAAACACCATATATTTT. Based on the CDR3 plus reference TRBV30 and TRBJ1-3, the full variable domain is SQTIHQWPATLVQPVGSPLSLECTVEGTSNPNLYWYRQAAGRGLQLLFYSVGIGQISSEVPQNLSASRPQDRQFILSSKKLLLSDSGFYLCAWNGYRRSGNTIYFGEGSWLTVV.